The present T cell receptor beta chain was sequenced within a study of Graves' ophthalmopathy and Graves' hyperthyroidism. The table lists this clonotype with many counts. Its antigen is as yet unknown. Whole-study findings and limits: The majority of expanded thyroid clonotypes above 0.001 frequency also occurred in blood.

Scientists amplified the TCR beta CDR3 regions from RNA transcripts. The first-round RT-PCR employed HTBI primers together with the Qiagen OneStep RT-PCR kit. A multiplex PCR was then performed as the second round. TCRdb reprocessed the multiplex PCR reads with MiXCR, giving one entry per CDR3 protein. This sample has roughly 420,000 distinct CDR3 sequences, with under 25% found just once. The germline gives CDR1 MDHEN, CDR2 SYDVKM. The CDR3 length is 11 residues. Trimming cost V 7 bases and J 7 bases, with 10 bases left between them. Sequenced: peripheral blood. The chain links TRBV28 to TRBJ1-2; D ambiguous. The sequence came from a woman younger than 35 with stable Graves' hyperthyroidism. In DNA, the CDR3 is TGTGCCAGCAAGACGGTGGCTGGCTACACCTTC. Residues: CASKTVAGYTF.